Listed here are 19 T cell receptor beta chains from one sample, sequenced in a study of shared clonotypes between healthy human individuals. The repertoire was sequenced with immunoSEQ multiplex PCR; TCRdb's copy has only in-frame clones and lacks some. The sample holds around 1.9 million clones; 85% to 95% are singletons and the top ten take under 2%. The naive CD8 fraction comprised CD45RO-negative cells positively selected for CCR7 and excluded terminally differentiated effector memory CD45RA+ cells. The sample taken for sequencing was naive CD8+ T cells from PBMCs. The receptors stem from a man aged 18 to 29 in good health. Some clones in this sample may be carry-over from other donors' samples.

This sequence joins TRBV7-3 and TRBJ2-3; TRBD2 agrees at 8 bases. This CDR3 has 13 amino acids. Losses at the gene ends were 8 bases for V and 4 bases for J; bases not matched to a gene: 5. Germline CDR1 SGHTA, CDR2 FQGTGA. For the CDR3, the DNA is TGTGCCAGCTCGGCGGGAGGCCCAGATACGCAGTATTTT. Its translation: CASSAGGPDTQYF.

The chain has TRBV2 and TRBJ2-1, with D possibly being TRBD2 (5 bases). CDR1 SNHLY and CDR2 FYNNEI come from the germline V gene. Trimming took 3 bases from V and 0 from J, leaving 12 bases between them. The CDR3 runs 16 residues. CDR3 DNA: TGTGCCAGCAGTGAGACGGGCGGAGGCTCCTACAATGAGCAGTTCTTC. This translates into CASSETGGGSYNEQFF. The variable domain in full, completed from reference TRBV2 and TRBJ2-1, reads EPEVTQTPSHQVTQMGQEVILRCVPISNHLYFYWYRQILGQKVEFLVSFYNNEISEKSEIFDDQFSVERPDGSNFTLKIRSTKLEDSAMYFCASSETGGGSYNEQFFGPGTRLTVL.

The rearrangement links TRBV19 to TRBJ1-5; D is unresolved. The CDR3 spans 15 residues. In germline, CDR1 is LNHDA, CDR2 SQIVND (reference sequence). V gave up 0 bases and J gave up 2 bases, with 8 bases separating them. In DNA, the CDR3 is TGTGCCAGTAGTATAGATCTTCTTGGCAATCAGCCCCAGCATTTT. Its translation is CASSIDLLGNQPQHF.

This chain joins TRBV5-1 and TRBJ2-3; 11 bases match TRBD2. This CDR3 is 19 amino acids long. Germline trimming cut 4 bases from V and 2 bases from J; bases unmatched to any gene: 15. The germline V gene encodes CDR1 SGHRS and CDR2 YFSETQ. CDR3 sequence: CASSVGQGWTSGYTDTQYF. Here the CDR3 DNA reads TGCGCCAGCAGCGTCGGACAGGGGTGGACTAGCGGGTACACAGATACGCAGTATTTT.

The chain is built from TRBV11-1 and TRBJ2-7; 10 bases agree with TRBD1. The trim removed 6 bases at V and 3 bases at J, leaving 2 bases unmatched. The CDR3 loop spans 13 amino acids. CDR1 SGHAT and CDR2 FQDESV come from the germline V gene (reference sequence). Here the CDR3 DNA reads TGTGCCAGCAGTGGGACAGGGGTCTACGAGCAGTACTTC. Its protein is CASSGTGVYEQYF.

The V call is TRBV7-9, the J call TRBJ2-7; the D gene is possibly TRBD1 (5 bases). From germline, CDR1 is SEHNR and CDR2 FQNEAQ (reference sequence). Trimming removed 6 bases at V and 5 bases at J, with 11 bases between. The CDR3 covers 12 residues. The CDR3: CASRLSGNEQYF. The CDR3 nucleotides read TGTGCCAGCAGACTCTCAGGGAACGAGCAGTACTTC.

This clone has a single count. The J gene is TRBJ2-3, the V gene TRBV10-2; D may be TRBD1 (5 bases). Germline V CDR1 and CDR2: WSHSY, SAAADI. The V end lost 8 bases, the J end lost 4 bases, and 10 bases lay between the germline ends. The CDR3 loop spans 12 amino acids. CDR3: CASAGFADTQYF. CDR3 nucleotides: TGCGCCAGCGCAGGGTTTGCAGATACGCAGTATTTT.

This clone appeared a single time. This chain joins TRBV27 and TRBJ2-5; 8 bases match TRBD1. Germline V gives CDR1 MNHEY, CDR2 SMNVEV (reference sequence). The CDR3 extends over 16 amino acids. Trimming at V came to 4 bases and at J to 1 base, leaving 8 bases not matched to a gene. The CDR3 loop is CASSSHPTGVQETQYF. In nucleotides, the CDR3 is TGTGCCAGCAGTTCACACCCGACAGGGGTCCAAGAGACCCAGTACTTC.

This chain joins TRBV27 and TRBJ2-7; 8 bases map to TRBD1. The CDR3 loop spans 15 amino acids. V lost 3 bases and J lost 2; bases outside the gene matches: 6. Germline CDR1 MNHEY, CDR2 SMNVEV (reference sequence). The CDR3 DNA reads TGTGCCAGCAGTTTTTTCGGGACAGGAACCTACGAGCAGTACTTC. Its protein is CASSFFGTGTYEQYF.

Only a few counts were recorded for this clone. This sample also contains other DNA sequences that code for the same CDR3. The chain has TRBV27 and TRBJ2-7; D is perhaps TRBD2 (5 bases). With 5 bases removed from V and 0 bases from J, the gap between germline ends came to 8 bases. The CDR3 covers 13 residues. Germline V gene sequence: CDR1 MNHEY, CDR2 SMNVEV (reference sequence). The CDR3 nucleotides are TGTGCCAGCAGTCCCGGGGTCTCCTACGAGCAGTACTTC. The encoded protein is CASSPGVSYEQYF.

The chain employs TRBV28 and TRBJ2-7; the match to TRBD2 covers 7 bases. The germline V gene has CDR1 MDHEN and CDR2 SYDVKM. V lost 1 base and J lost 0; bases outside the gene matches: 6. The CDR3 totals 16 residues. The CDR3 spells CASSLSSGRNSYEQYF. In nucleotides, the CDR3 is TGTGCCAGCAGTTTATCATCCGGGAGGAACTCCTACGAGCAGTACTTC.

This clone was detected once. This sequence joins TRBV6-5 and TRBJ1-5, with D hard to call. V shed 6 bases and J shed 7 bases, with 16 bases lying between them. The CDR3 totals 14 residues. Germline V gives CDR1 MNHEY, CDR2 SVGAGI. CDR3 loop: CASSNQEGEQPQHF. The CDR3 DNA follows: TGTGCCAGCAGCAATCAGGAGGGCGAGCAGCCCCAGCATTTT.

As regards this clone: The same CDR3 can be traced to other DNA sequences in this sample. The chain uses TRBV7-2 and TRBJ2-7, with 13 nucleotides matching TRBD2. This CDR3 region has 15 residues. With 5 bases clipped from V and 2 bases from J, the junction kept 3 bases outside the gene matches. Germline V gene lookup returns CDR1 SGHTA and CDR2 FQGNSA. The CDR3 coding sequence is TGTGCCAGCAGCCTACTAGCGGGAGGGCCCTACGAGCAGTACTTC. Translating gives CASSLLAGGPYEQYF.

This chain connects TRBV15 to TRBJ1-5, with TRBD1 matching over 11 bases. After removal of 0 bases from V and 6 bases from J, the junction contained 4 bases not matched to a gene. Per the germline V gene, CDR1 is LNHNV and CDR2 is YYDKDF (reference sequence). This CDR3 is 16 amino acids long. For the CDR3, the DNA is TGTGCCACCAGCAGAGAAGGACAGGGGGCTGGTCAGCCCCAGCATTTT. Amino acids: CATSREGQGAGQPQHF.

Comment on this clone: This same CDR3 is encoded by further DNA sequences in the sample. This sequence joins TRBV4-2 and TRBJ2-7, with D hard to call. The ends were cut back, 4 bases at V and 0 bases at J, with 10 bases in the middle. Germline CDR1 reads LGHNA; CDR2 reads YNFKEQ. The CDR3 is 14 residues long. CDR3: CASSPGGDSYEQYF. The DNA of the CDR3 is TGTGCCAGCAGCCCCGGTGGGGACTCCTACGAGCAGTACTTC.

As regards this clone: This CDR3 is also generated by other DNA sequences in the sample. Here the CDR3 reads CASSVAANTGELFF. The CDR3 DNA sequence: TGTGCCAGCAGTGTAGCGGCGAACACCGGGGAGCTGTTTTTT. The chain has TRBV2 and TRBJ2-2; tentatively, D is TRBD2 (6 bases). The CDR3 extends over 14 amino acids. Trimming stripped 4 bases from V and 0 bases from J, with 6 bases between. Germline loops: CDR1 SNHLY, CDR2 FYNNEI.

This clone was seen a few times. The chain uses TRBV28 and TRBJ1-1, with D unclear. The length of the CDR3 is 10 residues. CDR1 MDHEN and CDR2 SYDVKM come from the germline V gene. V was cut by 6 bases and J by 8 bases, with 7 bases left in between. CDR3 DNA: TGTGCCAGCAGCCCACAGGAAGCTTTCTTT. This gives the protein CASSPQEAFF.

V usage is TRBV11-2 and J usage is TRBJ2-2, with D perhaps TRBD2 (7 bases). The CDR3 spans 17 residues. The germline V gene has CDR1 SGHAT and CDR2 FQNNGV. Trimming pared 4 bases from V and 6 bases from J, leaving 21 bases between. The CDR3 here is CASSSKTSPGGSGELFF. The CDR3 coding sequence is TGTGCCAGCAGCTCGAAAACTAGTCCGGGGGGCTCCGGGGAGCTGTTTTTT.

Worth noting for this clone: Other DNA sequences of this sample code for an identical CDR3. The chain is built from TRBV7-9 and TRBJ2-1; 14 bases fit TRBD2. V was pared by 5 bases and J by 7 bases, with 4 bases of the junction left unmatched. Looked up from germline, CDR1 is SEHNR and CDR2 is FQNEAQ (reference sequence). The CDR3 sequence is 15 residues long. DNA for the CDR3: TGTGCCAGCAGCGGGGGACTAGCGGGAGTTAATGAGCAGTTCTTC. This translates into CASSGGLAGVNEQFF. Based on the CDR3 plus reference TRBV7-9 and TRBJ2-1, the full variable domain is DTGVSQNPRHKITKRGQNVTFRCDPISEHNRLYWYRQTLGQGPEFLTYFQNEAQLEKSRLLSDRFSAERPKGSFSTLEIQRTEQGDSAMYLCASSGGLAGVNEQFFGPGTRLTVL.